This T cell receptor beta chain was sequenced in a study of blood T cells in healthy people across ages. This clonotype was seen only a few times. Its antigen is still unknown. Findings of the study overall: Naive CD4+ cells and diversity were both higher in long-lived donors than in aged donors.

Next came a second PCR, run for about 7 to 12 cycles, which used a sample-barcoded 5' primer along with a J-beta primer mix. MiXCR was run by TCRdb on the 5' RACE reads, yielding one entry per CDR3 protein. The profile shows about 670,000 distinct CDR3 sequences, 52% of them singletons. This CDR3 has 15 amino acids. Trimming left V 5 bases short and J 4 bases short, with 12 bases between. CDR1 and CDR2 (germline): SGHTA, FQGNSA. The source of this sequence is a woman older than 75 in good health. V gene TRBV7-2 combines with J gene TRBJ1-6; D perhaps matches TRBD1 (5 bases). The sample consisted of blood. CDR3 nucleotides: TGTGCCAGCAGCATACAAACAGGTTATAATTCACCCCTCCACTTT. Amino acids: CASSIQTGYNSPLHF.